This T cell receptor (beta chain) was sequenced for a study of cytomegalovirus exposure and HLA in healthy donors. PCR was performed using 60 Vbeta and 13 Jbeta primers. The protocol was immunoSEQ multiplex PCR, while the TCRdb copy is restricted to in-frame clones and leaves out a portion. The profile covers 99,000 or so clones, with around 75% appearing a single time and roughly 2.1% taken by the ten largest. To note about this clone: Its antigen is unidentified.

Findings and limits, study-wide: With high specificity and sensitivity, the classifier reportedly diagnosed cytomegalovirus status. TCR beta V- and J-gene trimming was later associated with a missense DCLRE1C variant.

Per the germline V gene, CDR1 is MNHEY and CDR2 is SVGAGI. J lost 7 bases, V lost 4 bases, and 9 bases had no gene match. The CDR3 totals 14 residues. The clonotype was recovered from a man under 40 in good health and CMV-seronegative. The chain joins TRBV6-5 to TRBJ2-5; 7 bases match TRBD1. Sequenced input: PBMCs. The CDR3 DNA follows: TGTGCCAGCAGTTTTCGGACAGGCAGTGTGACCCAGTACTTC. Residues: CASSFRTGSVTQYF.